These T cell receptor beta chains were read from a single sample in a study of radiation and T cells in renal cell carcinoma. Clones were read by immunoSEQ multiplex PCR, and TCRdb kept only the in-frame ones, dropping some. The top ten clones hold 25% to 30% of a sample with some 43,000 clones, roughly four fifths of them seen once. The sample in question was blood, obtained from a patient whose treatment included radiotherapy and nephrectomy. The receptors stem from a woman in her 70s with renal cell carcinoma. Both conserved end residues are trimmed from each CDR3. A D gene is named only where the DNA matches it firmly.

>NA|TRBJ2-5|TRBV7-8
ASSLGSGQQETQY
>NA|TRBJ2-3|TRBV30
AWKALAFWTQY
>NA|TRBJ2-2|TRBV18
ASSQQGGPTGELF
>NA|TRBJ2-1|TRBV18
ASSPERGPYNEQF
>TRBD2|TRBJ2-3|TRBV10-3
AISDRVLAGGQYGTDTQY
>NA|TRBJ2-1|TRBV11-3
ASSSRGRVGDEQF
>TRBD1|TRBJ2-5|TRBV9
ASSPRVTGAETQY
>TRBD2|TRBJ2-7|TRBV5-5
ASSLGSGPLEQY
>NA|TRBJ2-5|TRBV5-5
ASSLRGGETQY
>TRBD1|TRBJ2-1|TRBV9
ASSALGTGGSEQF
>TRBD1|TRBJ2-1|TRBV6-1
ASSPGQSNNEQF
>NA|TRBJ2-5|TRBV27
ASSFTGIRGETQY
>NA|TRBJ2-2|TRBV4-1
ASSQDLLPGGGSTGLGGELF
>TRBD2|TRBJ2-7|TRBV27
ASSPTSEYEQY
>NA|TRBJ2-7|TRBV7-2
ASSPENMNTYEQY
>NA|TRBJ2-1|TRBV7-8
ASSLAGLKNEQF
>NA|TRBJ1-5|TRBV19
ASSIVLTVKNQPQH
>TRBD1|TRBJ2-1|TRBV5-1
ASSPSGTGAYNEQF
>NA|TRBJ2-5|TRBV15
ATGGSRLSLGQETQY
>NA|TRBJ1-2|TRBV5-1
ASSPTGIAGYT
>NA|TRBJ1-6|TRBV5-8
ASSSSRRSSYNSPLH
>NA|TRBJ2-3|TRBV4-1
ASSQDEPAAQY
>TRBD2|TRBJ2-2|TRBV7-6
ASFSGGEELF
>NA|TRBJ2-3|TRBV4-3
ASSQSEGIGGTQY
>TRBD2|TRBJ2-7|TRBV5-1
ASSPSGVSYEQY